These 7 T cell receptor beta chains originate from one sample sequenced in a study of post-analysis software for immune sequencing data. What these receptors recognize is not known. Points from the study as a whole: In patients, TRBV5-6, TRBV5-1 and TRBV20-1 belonged to roughly 5 TRBV segments found more frequently than in controls.

Prepared libraries of TCR beta cDNA carried unique molecular identifiers. TCRdb analysed the PCR reads with MiXCR anew, one entry per CDR3 protein. The sample has a few hundred thousand distinct CDR3 sequences; 30% to 45% are singletons. The sample taken for sequencing was blood. These TCRs come from a girl between 10 and 17 years old with multiple sclerosis.

About this clonotype: A much more abundant neighbour one base away suggests this may be a read error. The chain employs TRBV27 and TRBJ2-1; TRBD2 agrees at 9 bases. The CDR3 runs 16 residues. V dropped 11 bases and J dropped 5; count of bases not matched to a gene: 16. Germline assignment: CDR1 MNHEY and CDR2 SMNVEV (reference sequence). CDR3 sequence: CAGTPGLAGPNNEQFF. CDR3 bases: TGTGCCGGCACCCCTGGGCTAGCGGGACCAAACAATGAGCAGTTCTTC.

This clonotype occurred many times. This chain uses TRBV7-3 with TRBJ2-1; 7 nucleotides align to TRBD1. Germline trimming cut 1 base from V and 0 bases from J; bases unmatched to any gene: 3. From germline, CDR1 is SGHTA and CDR2 FQGTGA. This CDR3 has 16 amino acids. The CDR3 sequence is CASSLRGGLSYNEQFF. The CDR3 region has the DNA TGTGCCAGCAGCTTAAGAGGGGGCCTCTCCTACAATGAGCAGTTCTTC.

In its sample, this clonotype was seen a few times. The gene calls are TRBV5-1 and TRBJ1-6; TRBD1 might be the D (6 bases). Between the trimmed V and J ends, which lost 4 bases and 14 bases, there was a span of 16 bases. The CDR3 is made up of 13 amino acids. Germline values: CDR1 SGHRS, CDR2 YFSETQ. This CDR3 is CASSRTEGDTLHF. CDR3 DNA: TGCGCCAGCAGCAGAACGGAGGGGGACACCCTCCACTTT.

This clonotype was seen ten or more times. The chain uses TRBV9 and TRBJ1-1; 9 positions agree with TRBD1. This CDR3 has 14 amino acids. V was pared by 4 bases and J by 3 bases, with 4 bases of the junction left unmatched. Germline V gene data show CDR1 as SGDLS and CDR2 as YYNGEE. The CDR3 reads CASSPRQGDTEAFF. The CDR3 DNA sequence: TGTGCCAGCAGCCCCCGACAGGGGGACACTGAAGCTTTCTTT.

This clonotype was counted at least ten times. The CDR3 DNA reads TGTGCCAGCAGCCAGGAGCCGGCCAAAAACATTCAGTACTTC. Translated, it gives CASSQEPAKNIQYF. The chain recombines TRBV14 with TRBJ2-4; no clear D. The CDR3 is made up of 14 amino acids. Germline values: CDR1 SGHDN, CDR2 FVKESK. Trimming pared 3 bases from V and 1 base from J, leaving 7 bases between.

The rearrangement uses TRBV10-3 and TRBJ2-7, with 7 nucleotides matching TRBD2. The CDR3 length is 14 residues. V shed 0 bases and J 5 bases; nucleotides not matched to a gene: 4. Germline V gene data show CDR1 as ENHRY and CDR2 as SYGVKD. The CDR3, as DNA: TGTGCCATCAGTGAGTCATGGCGGGAGAACGAGCAGTACTTC. This translates into CAISESWRENEQYF.

Turning to this clonotype: Since a much larger clone is just one base distant, this may be a read error. The chain has TRBV2 and TRBJ2-1; possibly TRBD2 for D (6 bases). Germline V CDR1 and CDR2: SNHLY, FYNNEI. The CDR3 is 15 residues long. This CDR3 reads CVSSEVTSSYNEQFF. CDR3 nucleotide sequence: TGTGTCAGCAGTGAGGTGACTAGCTCCTACAATGAGCAGTTCTTC. The full variable domain, completed using reference TRBV2 and TRBJ2-1, is EPEVTQTPSHQVTQMGQEVILRCVPISNHLYFYWYRQILGQKVEFLVSFYNNEISEKSEIFDDQFSVERPDGSNFTLKIRSTKLEDSAMYFCVSSEVTSSYNEQFFGPGTRLTVL.